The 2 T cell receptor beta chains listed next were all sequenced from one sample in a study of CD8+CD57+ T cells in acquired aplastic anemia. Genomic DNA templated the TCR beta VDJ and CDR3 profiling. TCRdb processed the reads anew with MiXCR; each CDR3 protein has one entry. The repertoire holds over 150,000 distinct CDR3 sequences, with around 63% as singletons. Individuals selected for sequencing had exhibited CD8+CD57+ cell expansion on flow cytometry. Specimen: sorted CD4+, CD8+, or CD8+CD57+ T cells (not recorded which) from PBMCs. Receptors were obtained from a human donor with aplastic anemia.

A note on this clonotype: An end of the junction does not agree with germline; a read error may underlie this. In DNA form, the CDR3 reads TGTGCCAGCACTATCCCTAGCACAGATACGCAGTACTTT. Translation gives CASTIPSTDTQYF. The chain carries TRBV12-3 or TRBV12-4 and TRBJ2-3; weak D call: TRBD2 (5 bases). The CDR3 is made up of 13 amino acids.

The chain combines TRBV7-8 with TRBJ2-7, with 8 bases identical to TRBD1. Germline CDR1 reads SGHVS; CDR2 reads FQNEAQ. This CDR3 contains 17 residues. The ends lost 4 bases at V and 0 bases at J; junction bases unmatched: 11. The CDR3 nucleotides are TGTGCCAGCAGCTCACCCAGGGACAGGTCCTTCTCCTACGAGCAGTACTTC. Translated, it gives CASSSPRDRSFSYEQYF.